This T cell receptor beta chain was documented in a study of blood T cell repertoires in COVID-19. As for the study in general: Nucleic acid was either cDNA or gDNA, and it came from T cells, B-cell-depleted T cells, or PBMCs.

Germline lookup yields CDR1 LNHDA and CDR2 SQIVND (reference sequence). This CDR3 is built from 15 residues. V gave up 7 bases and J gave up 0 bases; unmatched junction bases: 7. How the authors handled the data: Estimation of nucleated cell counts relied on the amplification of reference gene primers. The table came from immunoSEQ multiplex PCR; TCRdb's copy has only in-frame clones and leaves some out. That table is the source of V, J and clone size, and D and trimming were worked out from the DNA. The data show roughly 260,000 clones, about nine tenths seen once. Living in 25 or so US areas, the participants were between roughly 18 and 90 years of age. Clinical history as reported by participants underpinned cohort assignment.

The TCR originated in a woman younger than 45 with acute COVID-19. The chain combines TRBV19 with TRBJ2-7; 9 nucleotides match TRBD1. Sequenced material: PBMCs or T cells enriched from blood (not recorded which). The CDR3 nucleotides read TGTGCCAGTAAGGCTGCGGACAGGGGCTCCTACGAGCAGTACTTC. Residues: CASKAADRGSYEQYF.